What follows are 20 T cell receptor beta chains derived from one specimen sequenced in a study of blood T cell repertoires in COVID-19. Clones were read by immunoSEQ multiplex PCR, and TCRdb kept only the in-frame ones, dropping some. The sample contains tens of thousands of clones, nearly 90% of which appear only once. Source material: peripheral blood. The source of these receptors is a man in his 60s with COVID-19, enrolled during active disease.

This chain joins TRBV10-2 and TRBJ1-5; 8 bases are a match to TRBD1. V lost 9 bases to trimming and J lost 4 bases; unmatched junction nucleotides: 11. Germline V lookup: CDR1 WSHSY, CDR2 SAAADI. The CDR3 has 15 amino acids. The CDR3 DNA sequence: TGCGCCAGTGGCGGCGGGACAGGCTTAAATCAGCCCCAGCATTTT. Its protein is CASGGGTGLNQPQHF.

V is TRBV4-1 and J is TRBJ2-3, with 8 nucleotides matching TRBD2. The CDR3 has 14 residues. Looked up from germline, CDR1 is MGHRA and CDR2 is YSYEKL. V trimming: 6 bases; J trimming: 1 base; junction bases outside the gene matches: 3. In DNA form, the CDR3 reads TGCGCCAGCAGACTAGCGGACCGCACAGATACGCAGTATTTT. Protein sequence: CASRLADRTDTQYF.

This chain joins TRBV7-2 and TRBJ1-1; 9 positions agree with TRBD1. Trimming at V came to 5 bases and at J to 4 bases, leaving 8 bases not matched to a gene. Per germline, CDR1 SGHTA and CDR2 FQGNSA. CDR3 length equals 15 residues. The CDR3 sequence is CASSQTRQGGTEAFF. DNA for the CDR3: TGTGCCAGCAGCCAAACCCGACAGGGGGGCACTGAAGCTTTCTTT.

The gene calls are TRBV28 and TRBJ1-5; 10 bases line up with TRBD1. V lost 8 bases and J lost 8; bases outside the gene matches: 9. Germline CDR1 is MDHEN and CDR2 is SYDVKM. The CDR3 totals 14 residues. The CDR3 region has the DNA TGTGCCAGCGGCATGGGACAGGGGATAAAGCCCCAGCATTTT. Amino acids: CASGMGQGIKPQHF. The entire variable domain, with the rest obtained from reference TRBV28 and TRBJ1-5, is as follows: DVKVTQSSRYLVKRTGEKVFLECVQDMDHENMFWYRQDPGLGLRLIYFSYDVKMKEKGDIPEGYSVSREKKERFSLILESASTNQTSMYLCASGMGQGIKPQHFGDGTRLSIL.

The chain couples TRBV7-2 to TRBJ2-7; maybe TRBD2 (6 bases). Trimming took 6 bases from V and 2 from J, leaving 14 bases between them. Germline assignment: CDR1 SGHTA and CDR2 FQGNSA. This CDR3 has 14 amino acids. The DNA of the CDR3 is TGTGCCAGCAGAACGGGACTTGGAACCTACGAGCAGTACTTC. Translated: CASRTGLGTYEQYF.

The chain has TRBV12-3 or TRBV12-4 and TRBJ2-7; D is uncertain. V was shortened by 7 bases and J by 3 bases, with 13 bases between the two germline ends. The CDR3 has 13 amino acids. CDR3 nucleotides: TGTGCCAGCACCCTAGGCGACGGCTACGAGCAGTACTTC. This codes for CASTLGDGYEQYF.

The rearrangement links TRBV28 to TRBJ1-5; D not resolved. Germline CDR1 and CDR2: MDHEN and SYDVKM. The CDR3 has 13 residues. Between the trimmed V and J ends, which lost 3 bases and 7 bases, there was a span of 10 bases. In nucleotides, the CDR3 is TGTGCCAGCAGTTTCCCAGGCTCCCAGCCCCAGCATTTT. Protein sequence: CASSFPGSQPQHF.

The J gene is TRBJ2-1, the V gene TRBV2; 11 bases are a match to TRBD2. V shed 7 bases and J 0 bases; nucleotides not matched to a gene: 5. Germline CDR1 SNHLY, CDR2 FYNNEI. This CDR3 has 16 residues. This CDR3 reads CASTRTSGPSYNEQFF. CDR3 sequence (DNA): TGTGCCAGCACCAGGACTAGCGGGCCCTCCTACAATGAGCAGTTCTTC.

The chain combines TRBV2 with TRBJ1-3, with unresolved D. This CDR3 is built from 16 residues. CDR1 and CDR2 (germline): SNHLY, FYNNEI. Trimming took off 6 bases at V and 0 bases at J, with 15 bases between the two ends. For the CDR3, the DNA is TGTGCCAGCAGGCAAAGAGCTCCTACCTCTGGAAACACCATATATTTT. It encodes CASRQRAPTSGNTIYF.

CDR3 region: CASSREGAAGNTIYF. The CDR3 DNA is TGTGCCAGCAGTCGAGAGGGGGCAGCTGGAAACACCATATATTTT. The chain couples TRBV7-9 to TRBJ1-3; 7 bases match TRBD1. This CDR3 has 15 residues. Germline CDR1 is SEHNR and CDR2 is FQNEAQ (reference sequence). V shed 6 bases, J shed 2 bases, and the junction held 7 bases outside the gene matches. Full variable domain (rest looked up from reference TRBV7-9 and TRBJ1-3): DTGVSQNPRHKITKRGQNVTFRCDPISEHNRLYWYRQTLGQGPEFLTYFQNEAQLEKSRLLSDRFSAERPKGSFSTLEIQRTEQGDSAMYLCASSREGAAGNTIYFGEGSWLTVV.

This chain uses TRBV3-1 (or the pseudogene TRBV3-2) with TRBJ2-5; 7 nucleotides align to TRBD2. The junction had 10 bases not matched to a gene; V was cut back by 4 bases and J by 5 bases. The CDR3 consists of 15 residues. Germline values: CDR1 LGHDT, CDR2 YNNKEL (reference sequence). CDR3 sequence (DNA): TGTGCCAGCAGCCCTGAGACTAGCTCGCGGGAGACCCAGTACTTC. Encoded protein: CASSPETSSRETQYF.

The CDR3 reads CAISDELAGAADTQYF. Written as DNA, the CDR3 is TGTGCCATCAGTGATGAACTAGCGGGAGCGGCAGATACGCAGTATTTT. This rearrangement joins TRBV10-3 to TRBJ2-3, with 11 nucleotides matching TRBD2. This CDR3 is built from 16 residues. Looked up from germline, CDR1 is ENHRY and CDR2 is SYGVKD. Germline trimming cut 3 bases from V and 4 bases from J; bases unmatched to any gene: 6.

This chain joins TRBV3-1 (or the pseudogene TRBV3-2) and TRBJ1-2; the D is unclear. Between the trimmed V and J ends, which lost 0 bases and 4 bases, there was a span of 12 bases. The germline gives CDR1 LGHDT, CDR2 YNNKEL (reference sequence). The CDR3 runs to 15 residues. The CDR3 DNA is TGTGCCAGCAGCCAAGATAGCCAGCGGGTCTATGGCTACACCTTC. This sequence encodes CASSQDSQRVYGYTF.

This clone was picked up one time. The chain joins TRBV19 to TRBJ1-4; possible D gene TRBD1, 6 bases. From germline, CDR1 is LNHDA and CDR2 SQIVND (reference sequence). V was shortened by 0 bases and J by 0 bases, with 11 bases between the two germline ends. The CDR3 has 17 amino acids. The CDR3 spells CASSIDPGAATNEKLFF. The CDR3 DNA follows: TGTGCCAGTAGTATAGATCCAGGGGCCGCAACTAATGAAAAACTGTTTTTT.

This chain joins TRBV2 and TRBJ2-7; D uncertain. Germline CDR1 and CDR2: SNHLY and FYNNEI. Trimming pared 5 bases from V and 7 bases from J, leaving 9 bases between. The CDR3 loop spans 11 amino acids. The chain's CDR3 is CASSRGGEQYF. The CDR3 DNA reads as TGTGCCAGCAGTCGAGGTGGGGAGCAGTACTTC.

This clone was seen just once. CDR3 region: CSASLDYTYEQYF. The CDR3 DNA reads as TGCAGTGCTAGTTTGGACTATACCTACGAGCAGTACTTC. The chain has TRBV20-1 and TRBJ2-7, with D perhaps matching TRBD2 (6 bases). The CDR3 loop spans 13 amino acids. The germline gives CDR1 DFQATT, CDR2 SNEGSKA (reference sequence). Trimming took off 3 bases at V and 2 bases at J, with 11 bases between the two ends.

The rearrangement links TRBV11-3 to TRBJ2-3, with 9 bases matching TRBD2. The germline CDR1 and CDR2 sequences are SGHNT and YENEEA. This CDR3 is built from 16 residues. The V and J ends lost 4 bases and 0 bases, in that order; junction bases with no gene match: 5. The CDR3 protein is CASSSRLADSTDTQYF. In DNA form, the CDR3 reads TGTGCCAGCAGCTCCCGACTAGCGGACAGCACAGATACGCAGTATTTT.

The chain employs TRBV12-3 or TRBV12-4 and TRBJ1-5; TRBD1 might be the D (5 bases). V lost 3 bases to trimming and J lost 5 bases, with 8 bases between them. This CDR3 region has 13 residues. For the CDR3, the DNA is TGTGCCAGCAGTTTCGGCAGGGATCAGCCCCAGCATTTT. As protein: CASSFGRDQPQHF.

The chain is built from TRBV19 and TRBJ1-1; the D gene is possibly TRBD1 (5 bases). The germline V gene has CDR1 LNHDA and CDR2 SQIVND (reference sequence). The CDR3 is 14 residues long. Trimming removed 6 bases from V and 0 bases from J, with 11 bases in between. This CDR3 reads CASRTDLMNTEAFF. The CDR3 nucleotides are TGTGCCAGTAGGACAGATCTAATGAACACTGAAGCTTTCTTT.

The chain is built from TRBV7-9 and TRBJ2-1; no firm D call. The CDR3 consists of 11 residues. V lost 2 bases and J 9 bases, leaving 5 bases between the germline ends. The V gene's germline CDR1 is SEHNR and CDR2 FQNEAQ (reference sequence). The CDR3 reads CASSLTTEQFF. Here the CDR3 DNA reads TGTGCCAGCAGCTTAACTACTGAGCAGTTCTTC.